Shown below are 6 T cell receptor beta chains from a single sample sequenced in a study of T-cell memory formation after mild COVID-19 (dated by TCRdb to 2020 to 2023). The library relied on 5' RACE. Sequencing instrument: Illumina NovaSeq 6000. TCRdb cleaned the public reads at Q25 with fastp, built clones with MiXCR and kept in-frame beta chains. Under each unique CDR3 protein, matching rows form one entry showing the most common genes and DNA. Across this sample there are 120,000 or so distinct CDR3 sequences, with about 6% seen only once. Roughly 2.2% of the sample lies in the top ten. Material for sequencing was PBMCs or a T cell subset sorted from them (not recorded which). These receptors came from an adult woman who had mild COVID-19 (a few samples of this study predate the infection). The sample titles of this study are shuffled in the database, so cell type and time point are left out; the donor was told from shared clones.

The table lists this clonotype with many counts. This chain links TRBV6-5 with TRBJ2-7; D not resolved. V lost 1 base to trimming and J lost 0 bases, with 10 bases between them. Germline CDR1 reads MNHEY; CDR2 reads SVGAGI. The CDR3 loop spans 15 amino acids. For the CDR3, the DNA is TGTGCCAGCAGTTACTACCCTAGAGCCTCCTACGAGCAGTACTTC. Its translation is CASSYYPRASYEQYF.

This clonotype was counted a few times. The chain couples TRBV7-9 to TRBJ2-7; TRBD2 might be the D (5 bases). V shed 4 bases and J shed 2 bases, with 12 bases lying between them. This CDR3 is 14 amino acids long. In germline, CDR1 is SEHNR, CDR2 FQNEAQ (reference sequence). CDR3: CASSSDGNTYEQYF. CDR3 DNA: TGTGCCAGCAGCTCGGACGGGAACACCTACGAGCAGTACTTC. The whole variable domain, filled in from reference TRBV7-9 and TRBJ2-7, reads DTGVSQNPRHKITKRGQNVTFRCDPISEHNRLYWYRQTLGQGPEFLTYFQNEAQLEKSRLLSDRFSAERPKGSFSTLEIQRTEQGDSAMYLCASSSDGNTYEQYFGPGTRLTVT.

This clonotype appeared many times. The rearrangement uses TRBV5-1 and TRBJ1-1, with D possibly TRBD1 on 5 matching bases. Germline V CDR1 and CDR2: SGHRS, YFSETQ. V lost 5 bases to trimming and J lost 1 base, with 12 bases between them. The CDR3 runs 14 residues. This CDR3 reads CASSVGPSNTEAFF. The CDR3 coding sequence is TGCGCCAGCAGTGTGGGGCCTTCGAACACTGAAGCTTTCTTT.

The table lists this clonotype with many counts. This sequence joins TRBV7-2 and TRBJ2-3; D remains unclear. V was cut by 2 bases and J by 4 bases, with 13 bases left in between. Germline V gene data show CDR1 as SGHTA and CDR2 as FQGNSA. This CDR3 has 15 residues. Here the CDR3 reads CASSLYKASADTQYF. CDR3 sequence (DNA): TGTGCCAGCAGCTTATATAAAGCATCGGCAGATACGCAGTATTTT.

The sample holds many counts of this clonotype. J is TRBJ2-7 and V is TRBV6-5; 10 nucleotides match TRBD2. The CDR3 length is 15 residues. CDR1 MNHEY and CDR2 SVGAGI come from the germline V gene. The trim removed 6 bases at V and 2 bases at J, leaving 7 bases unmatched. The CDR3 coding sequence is TGTGCCAGCAGGGCCGGGACTAGCGTGGCCTACGAGCAGTACTTC. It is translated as CASRAGTSVAYEQYF.

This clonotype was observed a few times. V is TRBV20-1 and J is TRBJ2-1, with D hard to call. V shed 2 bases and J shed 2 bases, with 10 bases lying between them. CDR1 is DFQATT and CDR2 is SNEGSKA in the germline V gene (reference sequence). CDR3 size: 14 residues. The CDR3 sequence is CSARYPGAYNEQFF. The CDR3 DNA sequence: TGCAGTGCTAGATACCCTGGGGCCTACAATGAGCAGTTCTTC.